This T cell receptor beta chain was identified in a study of preoperative IRX-2 immunotherapy in early breast cancer. This table comes from immunoSEQ multiplex PCR, and its TCRdb copy is limited to in-frame clones, with some not included. There are some 99,000 clones in the sample; roughly 88% occur only once, and roughly 2% lies in the top ten. Noted treatment: preoperative locoregional IRX-2 cytokine immunotherapy. Preoperative locoregional IRX-2 cytokine immunotherapy was tested in the phase Ib source study. Trimming took 6 bases from V and 7 from J; bases not matched to a gene: 2. In germline, CDR1 is LNHDA, CDR2 SQIVND (reference sequence). The CDR3 extends over 12 amino acids.

The specimen comprised tumor tissue, sampled after IRX-2 immunotherapy. The receptor's source is a human donor with breast cancer. The chain joins TRBV19 to TRBJ1-2; 10 nucleotides agree with TRBD1. The CDR3 loop is CASSRDRGGYTF. CDR3 sequence (DNA): TGTGCCAGTAGCAGGGACAGGGGTGGCTACACCTTC.